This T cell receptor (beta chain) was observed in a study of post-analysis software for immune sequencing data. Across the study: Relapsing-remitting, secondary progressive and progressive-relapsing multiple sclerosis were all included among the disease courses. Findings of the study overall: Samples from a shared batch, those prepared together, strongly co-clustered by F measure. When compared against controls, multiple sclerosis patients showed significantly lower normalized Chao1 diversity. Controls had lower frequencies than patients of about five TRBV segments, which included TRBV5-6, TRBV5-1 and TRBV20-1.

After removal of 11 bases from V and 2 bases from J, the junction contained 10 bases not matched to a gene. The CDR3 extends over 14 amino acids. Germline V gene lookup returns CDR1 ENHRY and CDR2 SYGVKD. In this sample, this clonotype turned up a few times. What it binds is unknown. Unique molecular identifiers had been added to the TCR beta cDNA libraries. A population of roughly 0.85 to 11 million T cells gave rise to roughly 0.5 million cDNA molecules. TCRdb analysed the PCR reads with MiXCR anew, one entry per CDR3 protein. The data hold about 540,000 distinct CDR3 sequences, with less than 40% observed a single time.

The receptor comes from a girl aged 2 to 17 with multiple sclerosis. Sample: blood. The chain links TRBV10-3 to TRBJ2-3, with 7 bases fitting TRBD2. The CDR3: CASSYRGDTDTQYF. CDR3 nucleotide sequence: TGTGCCTCGTCGTATCGGGGGGACACAGATACGCAGTATTTT.